Following are 27 T cell receptor beta chains from one sample sequenced in a study of tumor and adjacent non-tumor tissue in lung cancer. The template was RNA from unsorted bulk tissue. TCRbeta libraries were built with three rounds of nested PCR, modified from ARM-PCR. Via MiXCR, TCRdb re-called the multiplex PCR reads, giving one row per CDR3 protein. The profile shows 84,000 or so distinct CDR3 sequences, 61% of them singletons. Sequencing used lung tumor tissue. The receptor set was obtained from an older man with non-small cell lung cancer.

This clonotype appeared a few times. This chain uses TRBV28 with TRBJ2-7, with D uncertain. This CDR3 contains 13 residues. CDR1 and CDR2 from the germline V gene are MDHEN and SYDVKM. The germline V and J ends were trimmed by 2 bases and 4 bases, with 9 bases remaining between them. Written as DNA, the CDR3 is TGTGCCAGCAGTTTAGGGTCAAATTACGAGCAGTACTTC. It encodes CASSLGSNYEQYF.

This clonotype occurred many times. The chain recombines TRBV29-1 with TRBJ1-6; D unclear. The V gene's germline CDR1 is SQVTM and CDR2 ANQGSEA. Trimming took 8 bases from V and 7 from J, leaving 15 bases between them. The CDR3 has 13 residues. CDR3 nucleotides: TGCAGCTTCCGAGCGGGGTTAAATTCACCCCTCCACTTT. This translates into CSFRAGLNSPLHF.

Concerning this clonotype itself: A much larger clone is a single base away; this may be a read error. In nucleotides, the CDR3 is TGCAGCGTGGGTGGACTAGTGGGAGGGCACGAGCAGTTCTTC. Amino acid sequence: CSVGGLVGGHEQFF. V usage is TRBV29-1 and J usage is TRBJ2-1; TRBD2 aligns across 7 bases. Looked up from germline, CDR1 is SQVTM and CDR2 is ANQGSEA. The J segment lost 10 bases and the V segment lost 6 bases, leaving 15 bases of the junction unmatched. CDR3 length: 14 residues.

The rearrangement links TRBV5-4 to TRBJ1-2, with unresolved D. V was cut by 4 bases and J by 7 bases, with 20 bases left in between. Looked up from germline, CDR1 is SGHNT and CDR2 is YYREEE (reference sequence). This CDR3 is 15 amino acids long. In DNA form, the CDR3 reads TGTGCCAGCAGCCCGAGTAGTTCCCGATCAGGTGGCTACACCTTC. Residues: CASSPSSSRSGGYTF.

Worth noting for this clonotype: Since the CDR3 does not end with the conserved phenylalanine or tryptophan, this likely comes from a read error. The chain employs TRBV6-2 or TRBV6-3 and TRBJ2-4; D is unclear. Germline V CDR1 and CDR2: MNHEY, SVGEGT. V lost 10 bases and J 0 bases, leaving 19 bases between the germline ends. This CDR3 is 16 amino acids long. CDR3 nucleotides: TGTGCCACCAACTCCAAGGGTAGTCTAGCCAAAAACATTCAGTACATC. Amino acid sequence: CATNSKGSLAKNIQYI.

This clonotype was counted at least ten times. The gene calls are TRBV29-1 and TRBJ2-1; D is undetermined. The CDR3 runs to 9 residues. The V end lost 4 bases, the J end lost 8 bases, and 3 bases lay between the germline ends. Germline V gene lookup returns CDR1 SQVTM and CDR2 ANQGSEA. The CDR3 loop reads CSVGYEQFF. The DNA for the CDR3 is TGCAGCGTTGGATATGAGCAGTTCTTC.

Regarding this clonotype: With a much larger clone just one base away, this may be a read error. The V and J genes are TRBV12-3 or TRBV12-4 and TRBJ1-1; possible D gene TRBD1, 6 bases. The CDR3 runs 16 residues. CDR3 amino acids: CTSNDLRRQANTEAFF. CDR3 sequence (DNA): TGTACCAGCAACGACCTCAGGAGACAGGCGAACACTGAAGCTTTCTTT.

The V gene is TRBV29-1, the J gene TRBJ2-1, with TRBD1 as a possible D gene (6 bases). CDR3 length: 12 residues. CDR1 is SQVTM, CDR2 ANQGSEA, per germline. V shed 7 bases and J shed 12 bases, with 19 bases lying between them. Here the CDR3 reads CSALQGAAGQFF. The DNA of the CDR3 is TGCAGCGCCTTACAGGGCGCCGCGGGGCAGTTCTTC.

About this clonotype: One junction end disagrees with the germline gene, perhaps due to a read error. This sequence joins TRBV11-2 and TRBJ2-6; 7 bases map to TRBD1. Germline V gene lookup returns CDR1 SGHAT and CDR2 FQNNGV. CDR3 length: 19 residues. The CDR3 spells CTSNSPRGRGGSGAYVLTF. The DNA for the CDR3 is TGTACCAGCAACTCCCCGAGGGGAAGAGGGGGCTCTGGGGCCTACGTCCTGACTTTC.

This clonotype was found a few times. A read error may be the cause here, since a much bigger clone is one base away. The rearrangement joins TRBV12-3 or TRBV12-4 to TRBJ2-3; D gene ambiguous. The CDR3 has 15 amino acids. V lost 10 bases and J lost 2, with 19 bases in between. CDR3 in DNA: TGTGCCAACAGACCCCTTCGCGTTCACACAGATACGCAGTATTTT. As protein: CANRPLRVHTDTQYF.

The rearrangement uses TRBV11-2 and TRBJ1-1; 9 nucleotides match TRBD1. Losses at the gene ends were 4 bases for V and 5 bases for J; bases not matched to a gene: 8. The CDR3 loop spans 15 amino acids. CDR1 and CDR2 from the germline V gene are SGHAT and FQNNGV. CDR3 nucleotides: TGTGCCAGCAGCTACTCGACAGGGGGGAAGACTGAAGCTTTCTTT. Residues: CASSYSTGGKTEAFF.

On this clonotype itself: Because it lacks the conserved phenylalanine or tryptophan at the end, this CDR3 is likely a read error. It is unclear where the CDR3 begins or ends on the DNA, so no DNA is shown, and the CDR3 is as TCRdb lists it. This chain links TRBV11-3 with TRBJ2-3. Germline assignment: CDR1 SGHNT and CDR2 YENEEA. The CDR3 spans 16 residues, counting both ends. This chain's CDR3 is CASSLDSRSGTDTQCS.

This clonotype was recorded many times. The chain employs TRBV6-2 or TRBV6-3 and TRBJ1-1; D not resolved. Germline V gene data show CDR1 as MNHEY and CDR2 as SVGEGT. V was trimmed by 8 bases and J by 6 bases, leaving 22 bases between them. The CDR3 spans 15 residues. The CDR3 spells CASGQRRVGLAEAFF. DNA for the CDR3: TGTGCCAGCGGCCAGCGAAGGGTGGGCTTGGCTGAAGCTTTCTTT.

With respect to this clonotype: This may stem from a read error, because a much larger clone lies one nucleotide away. CDR3 amino acids: CASGEKNTQYF. The CDR3 bases are TGCGCCAGCGGTGAGAAGAATACGCAGTATTTT. The rearrangement links TRBV5-1 to TRBJ2-3; the D is unclear. From germline, CDR1 is SGHRS and CDR2 YFSETQ. The germline V and J ends were trimmed by 7 bases and 7 bases, with 10 bases remaining between them. CDR3 length: 11 amino acids. The full variable domain, with the rest looked up from reference TRBV5-1 and TRBJ2-3, is KAGVTQTPRYLIKTRGQQVTLSCSPISGHRSVSWYQQTPGQGLQFLFEYFSETQRNKGNFPGRFSGRQFSNSRSEMNVSTLELGDSALYLCASGEKNTQYFGPGTRLTVL.

This clonotype occurred many times. This rearrangement joins TRBV20-1 to TRBJ2-7, with a tentative D call TRBD1 (5 bases). Per germline, CDR1 DFQATT and CDR2 SNEGSKA (reference sequence). This CDR3 has 11 amino acids. V lost 3 bases to trimming and J lost 5 bases, with 8 bases between them. The CDR3 coding sequence is TGCAGTGCTAGTAGGGGCGACGAGCAGTACTTC. This codes for CSASRGDEQYF.

This chain connects TRBV6-2 or TRBV6-3 to TRBJ2-1; the match to TRBD1 covers 7 bases. Germline values: CDR1 MNHEY, CDR2 SVGEGT. This CDR3 is built from 14 residues. Trimming removed 7 bases from V and 7 bases from J; junction bases left unmatched: 10. DNA for the CDR3: TGTGCCAGCATGGACCCGGGACAGTATAATGAGCAGTTCTTC. Amino acids: CASMDPGQYNEQFF.

CDR3 residues: CASNFDRARKTQYF. As DNA, the CDR3 is TGTGCCAGCAACTTTGACAGGGCTAGGAAGACCCAGTACTTC. The chain is built from TRBV12-3 or TRBV12-4 and TRBJ2-5; 7 positions agree with TRBD1. The CDR3 has 14 amino acids. The ends lost 7 bases at V and 6 bases at J; junction bases unmatched: 11.

This clonotype was counted only a few times. This chain uses TRBV7-9 with TRBJ2-1, with 8 bases that match TRBD2. This CDR3 is 16 amino acids long. CDR1 and CDR2 (germline): SEHNR, FQNEAQ (reference sequence). V dropped 4 bases and J dropped 7; count of bases not matched to a gene: 12. The CDR3 nucleotides are TGTGCCAGCAGCTCCTGGGGGGCGGGGGGTGGAAATGAGCAGTTCTTC. Its translation is CASSSWGAGGGNEQFF.

Of note for this clonotype: Just one base apart from a much larger clone, this may be a read error. The J gene is TRBJ1-4, the V gene TRBV6-5; tentatively, D is TRBD1 (6 bases). Germline V gives CDR1 MNHEY, CDR2 SVGAGI. The CDR3 sequence is 16 residues long. DNA of the CDR3: TGTGCCAGCAGTTACGCAGCAGGGGCAACTAGTGAAAAACTGTTTTTT. Protein sequence: CASSYAAGATSEKLFF.

Comment on this clonotype: Mismatch with germline at one junction end may stem from a read error. The rearrangement uses TRBV12-3 or TRBV12-4 and TRBJ2-1; D perhaps matches TRBD1 (5 bases). The CDR3 contains 14 residues. CDR3 nucleotides: TGTACCAGCAGTTTAGGCGTCAGGGCCGATGAGCAGTTCTTC. Protein sequence: CTSSLGVRADEQFF.

To note about this clonotype: A much larger clone lies a single base off, so this may be a read error. This chain connects TRBV28 to TRBJ2-2; D remains unclear. The CDR3 totals 14 residues. V was cut by 3 bases and J by 1 base, with 6 bases left in between. The germline V gene encodes CDR1 MDHEN and CDR2 SYDVKM. CDR3 DNA: TGTGCCAGCAGTTTCCTCAAGAACACCGGGGAGCTGTTTTTT. It encodes CASSFLKNTGELFF.

J is TRBJ2-1 and V is TRBV7-9; the D is unclear. This CDR3 is 13 amino acids long. Germline CDR1 reads SEHNR; CDR2 reads FQNEAQ (reference sequence). The V end was cut by 5 bases, the J end by 9 bases, with 14 bases between. The CDR3 region has the DNA TGTGCCAGCAGCCCGGGTCTGGGCAGTGAGCAGTTCTTC. This gives the protein CASSPGLGSEQFF. Drawing the rest from reference TRBV7-9 and TRBJ2-1, the complete variable domain is DTGVSQNPRHKITKRGQNVTFRCDPISEHNRLYWYRQTLGQGPEFLTYFQNEAQLEKSRLLSDRFSAERPKGSFSTLEIQRTEQGDSAMYLCASSPGLGSEQFFGPGTRLTVL.

This clonotype appeared once. One end of the junction is discordant with germline, which a read error may explain. The V gene is TRBV12-3 or TRBV12-4, the J gene TRBJ2-7; D call uncertain. This CDR3 has 11 residues. CDR3 nucleotides: TGTGCCAGCAGTGAAACAACCGAGCACTACTTC. It translates to CASSETTEHYF.

For this clonotype: The junction shows a germline mismatch at one end, possibly a read error. This chain connects TRBV6-1 to TRBJ2-2, with a tentative D call TRBD1 (6 bases). This CDR3 region has 15 residues. CDR1 is MNHNS and CDR2 is SASEGT in the germline V gene. CDR3 nucleotide sequence: TGTACCAGCAAACGGGGACACCAGACGGCCGGGGAGTTGTTTTTC. This encodes CTSKRGHQTAGELFF.

Of note for this clonotype: The junction shows a germline mismatch at one end, possibly a read error. This chain connects TRBV20-1 to TRBJ1-3; D gene ambiguous. This CDR3 spans 14 amino acids. Germline V CDR1 and CDR2: DFQATT, SNEGSKA (reference sequence). The CDR3 DNA reads as TGCAGTGCTACAGATTACTCCCCTGGAAACACTATATATTTT. Protein sequence: CSATDYSPGNTIYF.

This clonotype has just a few counts. At one end the junction does not follow the germline gene, possibly because of a read error. The CDR3 spells CASCFARGREETQYF. The CDR3 DNA is TGTGCCAGCTGCTTCGCCCGGGGGCGGGAAGAGACCCAGTACTTC. This chain links TRBV11-2 with TRBJ2-5, with D perhaps assigned TRBD1 or TRBD2 (6 bases each). This CDR3 contains 15 residues. Germline CDR1 and CDR2: SGHAT and FQNNGV.

For this clonotype: Its ends do not fully match the called genes, so a read error is possible. The chain recombines TRBV5-1 with TRBJ1-5, with no clear D. Germline V gives CDR1 SGHRS, CDR2 YFSETQ. There are 16 residues in the CDR3. The CDR3: CASSLAGSYSTQPQHF. CDR3 nucleotides: TGCGCCAGCAGCTTGGCTGGGTCTTATAGCACTCAGCCCCAGCATTTT.